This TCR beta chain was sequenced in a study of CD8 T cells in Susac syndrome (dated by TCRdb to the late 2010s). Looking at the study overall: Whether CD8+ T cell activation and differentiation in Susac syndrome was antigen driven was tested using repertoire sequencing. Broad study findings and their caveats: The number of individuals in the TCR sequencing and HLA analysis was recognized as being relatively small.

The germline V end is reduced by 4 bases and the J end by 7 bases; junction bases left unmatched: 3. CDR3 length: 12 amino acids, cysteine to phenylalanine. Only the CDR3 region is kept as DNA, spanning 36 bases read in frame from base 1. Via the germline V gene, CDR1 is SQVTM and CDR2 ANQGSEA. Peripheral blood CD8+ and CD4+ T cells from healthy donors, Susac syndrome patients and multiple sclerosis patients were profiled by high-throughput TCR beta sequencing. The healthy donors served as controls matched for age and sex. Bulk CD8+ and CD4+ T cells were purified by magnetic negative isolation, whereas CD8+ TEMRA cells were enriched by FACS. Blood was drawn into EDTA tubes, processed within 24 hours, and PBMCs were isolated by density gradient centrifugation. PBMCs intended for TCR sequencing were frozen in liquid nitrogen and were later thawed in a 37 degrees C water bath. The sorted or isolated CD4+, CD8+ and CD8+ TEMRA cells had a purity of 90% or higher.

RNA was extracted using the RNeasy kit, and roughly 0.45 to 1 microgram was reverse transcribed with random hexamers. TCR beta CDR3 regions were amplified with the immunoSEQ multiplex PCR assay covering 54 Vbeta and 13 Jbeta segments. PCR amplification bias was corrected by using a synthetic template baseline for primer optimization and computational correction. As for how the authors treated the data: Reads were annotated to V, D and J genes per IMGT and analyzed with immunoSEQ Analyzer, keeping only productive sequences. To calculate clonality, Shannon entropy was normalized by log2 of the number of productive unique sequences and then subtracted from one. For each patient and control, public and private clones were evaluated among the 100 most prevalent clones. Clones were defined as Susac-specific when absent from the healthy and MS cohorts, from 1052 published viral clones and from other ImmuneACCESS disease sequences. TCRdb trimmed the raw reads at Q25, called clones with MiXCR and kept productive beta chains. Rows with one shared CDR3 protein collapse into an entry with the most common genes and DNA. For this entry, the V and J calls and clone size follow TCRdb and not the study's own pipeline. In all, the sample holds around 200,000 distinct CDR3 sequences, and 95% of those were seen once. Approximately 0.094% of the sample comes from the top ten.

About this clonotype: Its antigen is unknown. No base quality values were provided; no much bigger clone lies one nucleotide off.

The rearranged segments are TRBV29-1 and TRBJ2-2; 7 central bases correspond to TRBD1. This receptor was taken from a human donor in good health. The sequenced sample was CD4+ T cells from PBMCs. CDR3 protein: CSVAPGGGELFF. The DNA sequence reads TGCAGCGTTGCCCCAGGGGGCGGGGAGCTGTTTTTT.